Each of the 30 T cell receptor beta chains below was sequenced from the same sample in a study of T cells in Graves' hyperthyroidism and ophthalmopathy. TCR beta CDR3 regions were amplified from RNA transcripts. When the TCR CDR3 underwent first-round RT-PCR, the HTBI primer set was used. Using its own MiXCR run on the multiplex PCR reads, TCRdb lists one record per CDR3 protein. The table lists 380,000 or so distinct CDR3 sequences, approximately 19% of them singletons. Source material: blood. These receptors all stem from a woman younger than 35 with Graves' hyperthyroidism.

The V and J genes are TRBV12-3 or TRBV12-4 and TRBJ2-2; D not resolved. The CDR3 extends over 17 amino acids. V lost 3 bases to trimming and J lost 2 bases, with 16 bases between them. In nucleotides, the CDR3 is TGTGCCAGCAGTTTTGTACCCCCACCCTCAAACACCGGGGAGCTGTTTTTT. Its translation is CASSFVPPPSNTGELFF.

The CDR3 spells CASSPRERFEAFF. The DNA for the CDR3 is TGTGCCAGCAGCCCGAGGGAAAGGTTTGAAGCTTTCTTT. This chain connects TRBV12-3 or TRBV12-4 to TRBJ1-1; no reliable D call. This CDR3 region has 13 residues. The V and J ends lost 6 bases and 7 bases respectively, with 15 bases between them.

This clonotype showed up many times. The rearrangement uses TRBV5-6 and TRBJ1-1; possible D gene TRBD1, 5 bases. Germline CDR1 reads SGHDT; CDR2 reads YYEEEE. The V and J ends lost 1 base and 10 bases respectively, with 11 bases between them. The CDR3 totals 12 residues. CDR3 residues: CASSLTGLGAFF. The CDR3 DNA is TGTGCCAGCAGCTTGACGGGGCTCGGAGCTTTCTTT.

Many counts were recorded for this clonotype. The V and J genes are TRBV6-5 and TRBJ1-2; D might be TRBD1 (5 bases). V lost 2 bases and J lost 4, with 14 bases in between. Germline CDR1 is MNHEY and CDR2 is SVGAGI. CDR3 length: 15 residues. DNA for the CDR3: TGTGCCAGCAGTTACGGCGGGACGGATGTCTATGGCTACACCTTC. Its translation is CASSYGGTDVYGYTF.

This clonotype showed up many times. The CDR3 nucleotides read TGTGCCAGCAGGCTAGTTGGTTCCACAGATACGCAGTATTTT. This encodes CASRLVGSTDTQYF. The chain joins TRBV6-1 to TRBJ2-3, with D hard to call. Trimming took 6 bases from V and 2 from J, leaving 12 bases between them. Germline V gives CDR1 MNHNS, CDR2 SASEGT. This CDR3 is built from 14 residues.

The chain recombines TRBV4-1 with TRBJ2-7, with no clear D. Germline-derived CDR1 and CDR2 are MGHRA and YSYEKL. V lost 0 bases and J lost 6, with 9 bases in between. The CDR3 runs 13 residues. CDR3 in amino acids: CASSQEPRSEQYF. The CDR3 DNA reads as TGCGCCAGCAGCCAAGAACCCAGATCCGAGCAGTACTTC.

Here the CDR3 reads CASSLVALRRYGYTF. CDR3 in DNA: TGCGCCAGCAGCTTGGTTGCCCTACGACGGTATGGCTACACCTTC. The chain combines TRBV5-1 with TRBJ1-2; D gene unclear. With 0 bases removed from V and 5 bases from J, the gap between germline ends came to 14 bases. This CDR3 contains 15 residues. Germline V gene lookup returns CDR1 SGHRS and CDR2 YFSETQ.

Ten or more counts support this clonotype. The gene calls are TRBV7-3 and TRBJ2-5; no definite D call. Trimming took off 2 bases at V and 5 bases at J, with 15 bases between the two ends. The CDR3 covers 15 residues. The germline V gene encodes CDR1 SGHTA and CDR2 FQGTGA. CDR3 amino acids: CASSLGSPLMETQYF. For the CDR3, the DNA is TGTGCCAGCAGCTTAGGGTCTCCCCTAATGGAGACCCAGTACTTC.

In its sample, this clonotype was seen many times. The chain couples TRBV20-1 to TRBJ2-5; D uncertain. V dropped 3 bases and J dropped 2 bases, with 10 bases sitting between them. The CDR3 covers 13 residues. In germline, CDR1 is DFQATT, CDR2 SNEGSKA (reference sequence). The chain's CDR3 is CSASQSRQETQYF. The CDR3 DNA reads as TGCAGTGCTAGCCAGAGCAGGCAAGAGACCCAGTACTTC.

In its sample, this clonotype was seen many times. This chain uses TRBV29-1 with TRBJ2-7; D gene unclear. V was shortened by 6 bases and J by 0 bases, with 9 bases between the two germline ends. CDR3 length: 12 amino acids. Germline CDR1 reads SQVTM; CDR2 reads ANQGSEA. CDR3 sequence (DNA): TGCAGCGTAACCAGCGTCTCCTACGAGCAGTACTTC. Its translation is CSVTSVSYEQYF.

This clonotype was seen many times. The junction shows a germline mismatch at one end, possibly a read error. The chain uses TRBV6-2 or TRBV6-3 and TRBJ2-7, with TRBD1 matching over 8 bases. The CDR3 consists of 15 residues. Per the germline V gene, CDR1 is MNHEY and CDR2 is SVGEGT. The CDR3 loop is CASTNRDRPSYEQYF. CDR3 sequence (DNA): TGTGCCAGCACCAACCGGGACAGGCCTTCCTACGAGCAATACTTC.

This clonotype was counted at least ten times. This chain links TRBV20-1 with TRBJ2-7; D tentatively fits TRBD1 or TRBD2 (5 bases each). Germline V gene data show CDR1 as DFQATT and CDR2 as SNEGSKA (reference sequence). The V end was cut by 6 bases, the J end by 4 bases, with 22 bases between. The CDR3 extends over 15 amino acids. CDR3 DNA: TGCAGTGCCACTCACCCGGGACGCCAAAATTACGAGCAGTACTTC. Encoded protein: CSATHPGRQNYEQYF.

This clonotype was counted a few times. This sequence joins TRBV4-1 and TRBJ1-1; D gene unclear. Trimming shortened V by 1 base and J by 7 bases, and 7 bases separated the two germline ends. Germline values: CDR1 MGHRA, CDR2 YSYEKL. CDR3 size: 12 residues. The CDR3 loop is CASSQGTHEAFF. As DNA, the CDR3 is TGCGCCAGCAGCCAAGGAACCCATGAAGCTTTCTTT.

This clonotype was recorded a few times. The chain combines TRBV18 with TRBJ2-7; 7 bases map to TRBD1. V gave up 1 base and J gave up 2 bases; unmatched junction bases: 5. The CDR3 sequence is 15 residues long. Germline V gives CDR1 KGHSH, CDR2 LQKENI. The CDR3 loop is CASSPRRDSAYEQYF. CDR3 in DNA: TGTGCCAGCTCACCACGCCGGGACAGTGCCTACGAGCAGTACTTC.

This clonotype occurred once. The germline gene is not matched at one end of the junction; a read error may be the cause. V usage is TRBV12-3 or TRBV12-4 and J usage is TRBJ2-7; D is ambiguous. This CDR3 has 14 residues. CDR3 in DNA: TGTGCTAGCAGTCCAAGTTGGAGCGACTACGAGCAGTACTTC. Residues: CASSPSWSDYEQYF.

To note about this clonotype: Possible read error: a much larger clone is one base away. This chain links TRBV28 with TRBJ2-7; D is unresolved. The CDR3 has 12 amino acids. CDR1 is MDHEN and CDR2 is SYDVKM in the germline V gene. The CDR3 spells CDSSMIRSGQYF. The CDR3 DNA is TGTGACAGCAGTATGATTCGGTCCGGGCAGTACTTC.

This clonotype has ten or more counts. CDR3: CASSPLDRGRTEAFF. CDR3 coding DNA: TGTGCCAGCAGCCCTTTGGACAGGGGGAGGACTGAAGCTTTCTTT. This chain uses TRBV5-6 with TRBJ1-1, with TRBD1 matching over 10 bases. This CDR3 is built from 15 residues. From germline, CDR1 is SGHDT and CDR2 YYEEEE. Germline trimming cut 4 bases from V and 5 bases from J; bases unmatched to any gene: 8.

This clonotype occurred many times. The chain employs TRBV5-6 and TRBJ2-5, with D perhaps matching TRBD2 (6 bases). The CDR3 runs to 16 residues. The V gene's germline CDR1 is SGHDT and CDR2 YYEEEE. V was clipped by 4 bases and J by 1 base, with 17 bases between them. CDR3 region: CASSMLRSGSQETQYF. The CDR3 DNA is TGTGCCAGCAGCATGCTTCGTTCCGGGAGCCAAGAGACCCAGTACTTC.

This clonotype was picked up many times. The chain employs TRBV9 and TRBJ2-6; a weak D match, TRBD1 (6 bases). The germline V and J ends were trimmed by 3 bases and 5 bases, with 15 bases remaining between them. Germline-derived CDR1 and CDR2 are SGDLS and YYNGEE. This CDR3 contains 16 residues. In DNA, the CDR3 is TGTGCCAGCAGCGCCGGGGTGGGGGCGAGGGCCAACGTCCTGACTTTC. This translates into CASSAGVGARANVLTF.

This clonotype occurred many times. This chain links TRBV12-3 or TRBV12-4 with TRBJ1-5; tentatively, D is TRBD1 (5 bases). Trimming took 6 bases from V and 0 from J, leaving 9 bases between them. The CDR3 runs to 14 residues. CDR3 amino acids: CASSLDISNQPQHF. CDR3 in DNA: TGTGCCAGCAGCCTGGACATTAGCAATCAGCCCCAGCATTTT.

At least ten counts were recorded for this clonotype. The J gene is TRBJ2-5, the V gene TRBV6-1, with 7 bases matching TRBD1. The CDR3 consists of 13 residues. In germline, CDR1 is MNHNS, CDR2 SASEGT. With V trimmed by 3 bases and J by 7 bases, 5 bases remained unmatched. The CDR3 loop reads CASSDTRGTTQYF. The CDR3 DNA is TGTGCCAGCAGTGATACCAGGGGGACGACCCAGTACTTC.

This clonotype was detected a few times. Possible read error: a much larger clone is one base away. The rearrangement links TRBV7-9 to TRBJ1-1; D not resolved. This CDR3 region has 14 residues. In germline, CDR1 is SEHNR, CDR2 FQNEAQ (reference sequence). DNA of the CDR3: TGTGTCAGCACCACAACGGCGTCGAACACTGAAGCTTTCTTT. This encodes CVSTTTASNTEAFF.

The sample holds many counts of this clonotype. This chain joins TRBV10-3 and TRBJ2-7; either TRBD1 or TRBD2 may fit D (5 bases each). V was shortened by 0 bases and J by 3 bases, with 18 bases between the two germline ends. CDR1 ENHRY and CDR2 SYGVKD come from the germline V gene. CDR3 length: 17 residues. The CDR3 DNA reads as TGTGCCATCAGTGAGTCAGTCCGAGGGTGGACATTCTACGAGCAGTACTTC. Translated, it gives CAISESVRGWTFYEQYF.

V and J are TRBV12-3 or TRBV12-4 and TRBJ1-2, with a weak D call TRBD1 (5 bases). Trimming took 6 bases from V and 4 from J, leaving 12 bases between them. The CDR3 extends over 13 amino acids. CDR3 sequence (DNA): TGTGCCAGCAGCGCAGGGTTCAGCTATGGCTACACCTTC. Its protein product is CASSAGFSYGYTF.

This clonotype has a count of ten or more. The genes are TRBV6-5 and TRBJ2-5, with D maybe TRBD1 (5 bases). CDR1 MNHEY and CDR2 SVGAGI come from the germline V gene. The CDR3 length is 15 residues. The V and J ends lost 6 bases and 1 base respectively, with 15 bases between them. CDR3 loop: CASSSGQIPQETQYF. The CDR3 DNA follows: TGTGCCAGCAGCTCAGGGCAGATTCCCCAAGAGACCCAGTACTTC.

The CDR3 region is CASSAQGGVSYEQYF. CDR3 in DNA: TGTGCCAGCAGTGCCCAAGGGGGGGTCTCCTACGAGCAGTACTTC. V and J are TRBV12-3 or TRBV12-4 and TRBJ2-7; the D gene is possibly TRBD2 (7 bases). The CDR3 has 15 amino acids. The V end lost 5 bases, the J end lost 0 bases, and 14 bases lay between the germline ends.

In this sample, this clonotype turned up many times. The junction and the germline gene differ at one end; a read error may be behind it. V is TRBV5-6 and J is TRBJ2-2; tentative D call: TRBD2 (5 bases). The germline V gene encodes CDR1 SGHDT and CDR2 YYEEEE. The CDR3 totals 13 residues. CDR3 sequence reads: CAGSLVEAGELFF. The CDR3 coding sequence is TGTGCCGGCAGCTTGGTGGAGGCCGGGGAGCTGTTTTTT.

This clonotype was seen many times. V and J are TRBV5-1 and TRBJ1-2; D may be TRBD1 (5 bases). Germline loops: CDR1 SGHRS, CDR2 YFSETQ. The CDR3 runs 17 residues. V was trimmed by 3 bases and J by 4 bases, leaving 22 bases between them. The CDR3 here is CASSSRGPYRIPYGYTF. For the CDR3, the DNA is TGCGCCAGCAGCTCCCGGGGCCCCTACAGAATTCCCTATGGCTACACCTTC.

At least ten counts were recorded for this clonotype. The chain is built from TRBV5-8 and TRBJ2-5, with TRBD1 matching 8 bases. The CDR3 sequence is 14 residues long. Germline V CDR1 and CDR2: SGHTS, YDEGEE. Trimming took 4 bases from V and 7 from J; bases not matched to a gene: 9. The CDR3 DNA is TGTGCCAGCAGCCAAGAGACAGGGGCTGGGACCCAGTACTTC. It encodes CASSQETGAGTQYF.

The chain is built from TRBV15 and TRBJ2-2; D remains ambiguous. From germline, CDR1 is LNHNV and CDR2 YYDKDF (reference sequence). V was shortened by 1 base and J by 4 bases, with 4 bases between the two germline ends. There are 13 residues in the CDR3. CDR3 bases: TGTGCCACCAGCAGAGGCTTCACCGGGGAGCTGTTTTTT. This gives the protein CATSRGFTGELFF.